Presented here are 17 T cell receptor beta chains from one specimen sequenced in a study of T cell clonotyping in hematopoietic cell transplantation. Sequencing used immunoSEQ multiplex PCR; TCRdb keeps in-frame clones, though not all of them. Of approximately 50,000 clones in the sample, under 90% were seen once. Time point indicated: recipient sample about 28 days before transplant, after cytoreduction. Sequenced here: peripheral blood mononuclear cells, sampled before stem cell transplant. The receptor set was obtained from a man aged 55 to 70 with biphenotypic leukemia. Some clones in this sample may be carry-over from other donors' samples.

This chain joins TRBV7-8 and TRBJ1-1; D unclear. The V end was cut by 5 bases, the J end by 4 bases, with 8 bases between. CDR1 and CDR2 (germline): SGHVS, FQNEAQ. There are 12 residues in the CDR3. The CDR3 DNA follows: TGTGCCAGCAGCCCCGGGATCACTGAAGCTTTCTTT. It translates to CASSPGITEAFF.

V is TRBV27 and J is TRBJ2-7, with 7 positions matching TRBD1. V was clipped by 4 bases and J by 4 bases; unmatched bases: 16. Germline CDR1 MNHEY, CDR2 SMNVEV (reference sequence). The CDR3 has 17 amino acids. The CDR3 spells CASSSQGIGRASYEQYF. The CDR3 DNA sequence: TGTGCCAGCAGTTCACAGGGGATCGGCAGGGCCTCATACGAGCAGTACTTC.

J is TRBJ1-2 and V is TRBV2; D is perhaps TRBD1 (6 bases). CDR1 SNHLY and CDR2 FYNNEI come from the germline V gene. V was trimmed by 5 bases and J by 5 bases, leaving 15 bases between them. The CDR3 length is 14 residues. The CDR3 here is CASSRLTGGYGYTF. In nucleotides, the CDR3 is TGTGCCAGCAGTCGTCTGACAGGCGGGTATGGCTACACCTTC.

The V call is TRBV19, the J call TRBJ1-5; unclear D gene. There are 16 residues in the CDR3. CDR1 is LNHDA, CDR2 SQIVND, per germline (reference sequence). V lost 2 bases, J lost 0 bases, and 11 bases lay in between. CDR3 residues: CASSILGSDSNQPQHF. The CDR3 nucleotides are TGTGCCAGTAGTATATTGGGCAGCGATAGCAATCAGCCCCAGCATTTT.

The chain carries TRBV13 and TRBJ1-1; 7 nucleotides match TRBD1. After removal of 1 base from V and 9 bases from J, the junction contained 5 bases not matched to a gene. CDR3 length: 13 residues. From germline, CDR1 is PRHDT and CDR2 FYEKMQ (reference sequence). The CDR3 DNA follows: TGTGCCAGCAGCTTAGTCGACAGGGTAAAAGCTTTCTTT. It is translated as CASSLVDRVKAFF.

The chain is built from TRBV28 and TRBJ2-7; TRBD2 agrees at 12 bases. Germline trimming cut 4 bases from V and 4 bases from J; bases unmatched to any gene: 8. Looked up from germline, CDR1 is MDHEN and CDR2 is SYDVKM. This CDR3 contains 16 residues. The CDR3 DNA sequence: TGTGCCAGCAGTTCCCGGACTAGCGGGACTCCTTACGAGCAGTACTTC. Translation: CASSSRTSGTPYEQYF.

This chain links TRBV7-9 with TRBJ2-7; D gene unclear. The CDR3 consists of 15 residues. The germline V gene has CDR1 SEHNR and CDR2 FQNEAQ (reference sequence). V shed 5 bases and J shed 4 bases, with 18 bases lying between them. The CDR3 loop is CASSPGRSSTYEQYF. Here the CDR3 DNA reads TGTGCCAGCAGCCCTGGACGAAGCAGTACGTACGAGCAGTACTTC.

This clone was detected a few times. The gene calls are TRBV5-1 and TRBJ1-1, with 8 bases that match TRBD1. The CDR3 is 14 amino acids. Germline loops: CDR1 SGHRS, CDR2 YFSETQ. J was trimmed by 7 bases and V by 0 bases; bases with no gene match: 5. DNA of the CDR3: TGCGCCAGCAGCTTGGCCACAGGGGGAGTTGAAGCTTTCTTT. This gives the protein CASSLATGGVEAFF.

This chain joins TRBV4-3 and TRBJ2-3; no firm D call. V was shortened by 0 bases and J by 5 bases, with 6 bases between the two germline ends. Germline CDR1 reads LGHNA; CDR2 reads YSLEER. This CDR3 is 13 amino acids long. The CDR3 region is CASSQDDLDTQYF. In DNA, the CDR3 is TGCGCCAGCAGCCAAGATGATTTAGATACGCAGTATTTT.

CDR3 protein: CAISSSSFSGSTTDTQYF. In DNA, the CDR3 is TGTGCCATCAGTTCTTCATCCTTTAGCGGGAGCACCACAGATACGCAGTATTTT. The chain links TRBV10-3 to TRBJ2-3; TRBD2 agrees at 9 bases. After removal of 5 bases from V and 2 bases from J, the junction contained 14 bases not matched to a gene. Germline loops: CDR1 ENHRY, CDR2 SYGVKD. This CDR3 has 18 amino acids.

The V gene is TRBV7-6, the J gene TRBJ2-2; 13 nucleotides line up with TRBD2. Germline CDR1 reads SGHVS; CDR2 reads FNYEAQ. The CDR3 extends over 16 amino acids. V lost 3 bases, J lost 7 bases, and 5 bases stayed unmatched. The DNA for the CDR3 is TGTGCCAGCAGCTTCCCGGGACTAGCGGGACACGGGGAGCTGTTTTTT. Encoded protein: CASSFPGLAGHGELFF.

This rearrangement joins TRBV6-5 to TRBJ1-5, with D unresolved. This CDR3 is 12 amino acids long. V lost 5 bases and J 9 bases, leaving 11 bases between the germline ends. Germline-derived CDR1 and CDR2 are MNHEY and SVGAGI. In DNA form, the CDR3 reads TGTGCCAGCAGTCTCCCGGGCCTGCCCCAGCATTTT. As protein: CASSLPGLPQHF.

This chain links TRBV5-4 with TRBJ1-4; tentative D call: TRBD1 (5 bases). V shed 2 bases and J shed 5 bases, with 10 bases lying between them. This CDR3 is 14 amino acids long. CDR1 is SGHNT and CDR2 is YYREEE in the germline V gene (reference sequence). The CDR3 protein is CASSLAGPNEKLFF. The CDR3 bases are TGTGCCAGCAGCTTAGCGGGGCCGAATGAAAAACTGTTTTTT.

J is TRBJ2-7 and V is TRBV2; 7 bases match TRBD2. The J segment lost 5 bases and the V segment lost 11 bases, leaving 9 bases of the junction unmatched. The germline CDR1 and CDR2 sequences are SNHLY and FYNNEI. The CDR3 consists of 12 residues. The CDR3 is CAGGEQFDEQYF. CDR3 bases: TGTGCCGGGGGGGAACAGTTTGACGAGCAGTACTTC.

The V gene is TRBV19, the J gene TRBJ1-5, with 7 bases matching TRBD1. The length of the CDR3 is 16 residues. Germline CDR1 reads LNHDA; CDR2 reads SQIVND (reference sequence). The V segment lost 7 bases and the J segment 5 bases; nucleotides outside the gene matches: 14. The CDR3 DNA follows: TGTGCCAGTACCGATCCCCCGACAGGGTTGGATCAGCCCCAGCATTTT. The encoded protein is CASTDPPTGLDQPQHF.

This chain joins TRBV5-8 and TRBJ1-2; the D is unclear. The CDR3 extends over 15 amino acids. Germline CDR1 SGHTS, CDR2 YDEGEE. V was cut by 2 bases and J by 4 bases, with 15 bases left in between. The CDR3 sequence is CASSFYGLVLYGYTF. CDR3 bases: TGTGCCAGCAGCTTTTATGGGTTGGTACTCTATGGCTACACCTTC. The full variable domain, in which reference TRBV5-8 and TRBJ1-2 provide the parts outside the CDR3, is EAGVTQSPTHLIKTRGQQATLRCSPISGHTSVYWYQQALGLGLQFLLWYDEGEERNRGNFPPRFSGRQFPNYSSELNVNALELEDSALYLCASSFYGLVLYGYTFGSGTRLTVV.

The V and J genes are TRBV4-1 and TRBJ1-5, with a possible D match to TRBD1 (5 bases). Deletions cut 2 bases from V and 0 bases from J, with 11 bases between. This CDR3 region has 16 residues. CDR1 and CDR2 from the germline V gene are MGHRA and YSYEKL. This chain's CDR3 is CASSQFLGDSNQPQHF. CDR3 sequence (DNA): TGCGCCAGCAGCCAATTCTTAGGGGATAGCAATCAGCCCCAGCATTTT.